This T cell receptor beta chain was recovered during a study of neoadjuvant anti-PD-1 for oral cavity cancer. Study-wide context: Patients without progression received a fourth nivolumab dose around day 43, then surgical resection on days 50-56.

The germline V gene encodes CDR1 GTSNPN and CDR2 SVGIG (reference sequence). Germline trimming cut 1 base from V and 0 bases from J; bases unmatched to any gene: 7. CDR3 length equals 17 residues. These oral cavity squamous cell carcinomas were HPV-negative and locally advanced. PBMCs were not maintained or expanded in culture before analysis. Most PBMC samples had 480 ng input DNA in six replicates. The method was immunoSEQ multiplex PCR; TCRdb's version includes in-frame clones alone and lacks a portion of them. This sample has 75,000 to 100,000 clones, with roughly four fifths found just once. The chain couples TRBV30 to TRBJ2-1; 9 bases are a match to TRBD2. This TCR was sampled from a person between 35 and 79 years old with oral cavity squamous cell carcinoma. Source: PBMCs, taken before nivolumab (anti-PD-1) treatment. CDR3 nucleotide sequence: TGTGCCTGGAGTGGGGGTGGTAGCGGGAGCTCCTACAATGAGCAGTTCTTC. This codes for CAWSGGGSGSSYNEQFF.